The subject of this entry is one T cell receptor beta chain. Only in-frame clones appear in the TCRdb table, and some are missing; sequencing was by immunoSEQ multiplex PCR. The sample yields around 70,000 clones, about 90% seen once. These data come from a study of T cell changes during pregnancy in multiple sclerosis. V lost 5 bases and J lost 4, with 16 bases in between. Per germline, CDR1 SGHNT and CDR2 YYREEE (reference sequence). The CDR3 runs to 15 residues. This sequence joins TRBV5-4 and TRBJ1-3, with D perhaps matching TRBD1 (6 bases). The sequencing here drew on peripheral blood, taken in the second trimester of pregnancy. The clonotype originates from a female donor with multiple sclerosis, enrolled in a pregnancy study. CDR3 loop: CASSLSQGPGNTIYF. The CDR3 DNA reads as TGTGCCAGCAGTCTTTCCCAGGGGCCCGGAAACACCATATATTTT.